This T cell receptor beta chain came from a study of regulatory T cells in long-lasting Graves disease. Sample time point: newly diagnosed GD, antithyroid drugs for less than 3 months. Generation of the TCR library employed RNA extracted from PBMCs. With iRepertoire HTBI primers and Arm-PCR of CDR3 regions, TCR beta libraries were built. One entry per CDR3 protein, called by TCRdb with MiXCR from the multiplex PCR reads. The sample includes about 530,000 distinct CDR3 sequences, around 15% of them seen just once. V shed 4 bases and J 5 bases; nucleotides not matched to a gene: 15. This CDR3 region has 17 residues. Germline V gives CDR1 SGHRS, CDR2 YFSETQ. This clonotype was counted ten times or more. A further study also used this sample, focusing on T cells in Graves' hyperthyroidism and ophthalmopathy.

The V and J genes are TRBV5-1 and TRBJ1-1; 9 bases line up with TRBD1. The receptor was isolated from a woman aged 40-60 years with Graves disease. Source: peripheral blood mononuclear cells (PBMCs), taken at new diagnosis, from a patient treated with antithyroid drugs. In nucleotides, the CDR3 is TGCGCCAGCAGCCAACAAACAGGGGGCGCGGTAAAAACTGAAGCTTTCTTT. This codes for CASSQQTGGAVKTEAFF.